This record looks at one TCR beta chain sequence and its context. Assay used: immunoSEQ multiplex PCR; TCRdb lists only in-frame clones, some missing. This table holds 2 million to 2.5 million clones, approximately 93% found once. The data are from a study of shared clonotypes between healthy human individuals. V shed 2 bases, J shed 0 bases, and the junction held 5 bases outside the gene matches. CDR3 length: 16 amino acids. CDR1 and CDR2 (germline): MNHNY, SVGAGI (reference sequence). This clonotype was obtained from a man younger than 35 in good health. Some clones in this sample may be carry-over from other donors' samples. The specimen was naive CD4+ T cells from PBMCs. Stated subset: CD45RA+ positively selected. The chain joins TRBV6-6 to TRBJ1-1; 8 bases line up with TRBD1. The CDR3 reads CASSYPGQGVNTEAFF. CDR3 DNA sequence: TGTGCCAGCAGTTACCCCGGACAGGGTGTGAACACTGAAGCTTTCTTT.